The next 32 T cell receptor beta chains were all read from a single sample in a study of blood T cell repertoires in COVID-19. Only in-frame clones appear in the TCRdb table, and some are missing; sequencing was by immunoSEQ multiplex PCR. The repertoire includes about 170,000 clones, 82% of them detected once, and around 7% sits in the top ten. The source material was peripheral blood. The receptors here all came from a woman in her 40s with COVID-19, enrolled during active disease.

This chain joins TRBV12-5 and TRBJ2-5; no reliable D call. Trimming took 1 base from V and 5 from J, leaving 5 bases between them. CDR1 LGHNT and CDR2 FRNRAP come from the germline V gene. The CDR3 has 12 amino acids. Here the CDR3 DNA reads TGTGCTAGTGGTTTGGCCGGGGAGACCCAGTACTTC. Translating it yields CASGLAGETQYF.

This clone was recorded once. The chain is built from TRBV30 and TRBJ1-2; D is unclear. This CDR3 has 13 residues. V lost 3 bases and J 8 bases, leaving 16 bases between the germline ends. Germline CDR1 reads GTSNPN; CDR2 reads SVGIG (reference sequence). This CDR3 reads CAWRSPGAGGYTF. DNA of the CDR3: TGTGCCTGGAGATCGCCCGGCGCGGGAGGCTACACCTTC.

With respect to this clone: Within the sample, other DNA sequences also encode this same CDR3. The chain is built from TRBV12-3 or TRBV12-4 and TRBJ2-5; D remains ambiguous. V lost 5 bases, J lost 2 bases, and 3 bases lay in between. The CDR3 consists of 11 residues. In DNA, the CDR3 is TGTGCCAGCAGTCAACAAGAGACCCAGTACTTC. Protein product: CASSQQETQYF.

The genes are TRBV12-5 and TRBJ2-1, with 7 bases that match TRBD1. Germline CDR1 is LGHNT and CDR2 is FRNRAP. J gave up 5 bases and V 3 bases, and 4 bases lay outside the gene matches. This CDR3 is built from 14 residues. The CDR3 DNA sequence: TGTGCTAGTGGTTTCGGACAGGTAAACAATGAGCAGTTCTTC. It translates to CASGFGQVNNEQFF.

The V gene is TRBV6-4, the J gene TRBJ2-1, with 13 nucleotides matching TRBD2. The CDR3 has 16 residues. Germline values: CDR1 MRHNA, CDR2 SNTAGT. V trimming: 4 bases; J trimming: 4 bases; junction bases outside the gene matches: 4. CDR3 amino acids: CASSVTSGRGYNEQFF. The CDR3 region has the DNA TGTGCCAGCAGTGTAACTAGCGGGAGGGGGTACAATGAGCAGTTCTTC.

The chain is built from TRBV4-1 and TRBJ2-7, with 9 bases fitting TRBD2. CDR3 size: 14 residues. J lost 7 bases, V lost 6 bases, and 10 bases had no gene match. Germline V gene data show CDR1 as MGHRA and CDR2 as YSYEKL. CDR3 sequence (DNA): TGCGCCAGCAGGATGGGACTAGCCGACGGGGAGCAGTACTTC. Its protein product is CASRMGLADGEQYF.

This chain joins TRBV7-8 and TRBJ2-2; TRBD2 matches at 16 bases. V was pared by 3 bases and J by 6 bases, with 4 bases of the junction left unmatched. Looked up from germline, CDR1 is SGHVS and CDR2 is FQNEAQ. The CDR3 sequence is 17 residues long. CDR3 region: CASSLAGTSGGAGELFF. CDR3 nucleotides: TGTGCCAGCAGCTTGGCCGGGACTAGCGGGGGGGCCGGGGAGCTGTTTTTT.

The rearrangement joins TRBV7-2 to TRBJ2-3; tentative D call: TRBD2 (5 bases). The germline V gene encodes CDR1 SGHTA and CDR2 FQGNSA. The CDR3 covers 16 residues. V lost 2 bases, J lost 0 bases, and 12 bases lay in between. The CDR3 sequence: CASSLSRGPSTDTQYF. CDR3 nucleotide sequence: TGTGCCAGCAGCTTAAGCCGGGGTCCCAGCACAGATACGCAGTATTTT. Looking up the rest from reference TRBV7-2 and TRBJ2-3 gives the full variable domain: GAGVSQSPSNKVTEKGKDVELRCDPISGHTALYWYRQSLGQGLEFLIYFQGNSAPDKSGLPSDRFSAERTGGSVSTLTIQRTQQEDSAVYLCASSLSRGPSTDTQYFGPGTRLTVL.

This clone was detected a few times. The CDR3 nucleotides are TGTGCCAGCAGCCCGCCTGGGACACTGGATTCACCCCTCCACTTT. This gives the protein CASSPPGTLDSPLHF. This chain links TRBV3-1 (or the pseudogene TRBV3-2) with TRBJ1-6, with D possibly matching TRBD1 (6 bases). The CDR3 is made up of 15 amino acids. Germline CDR1 LGHDT, CDR2 YNNKEL (reference sequence). V lost 4 bases to trimming and J lost 8 bases, with 15 bases between them.

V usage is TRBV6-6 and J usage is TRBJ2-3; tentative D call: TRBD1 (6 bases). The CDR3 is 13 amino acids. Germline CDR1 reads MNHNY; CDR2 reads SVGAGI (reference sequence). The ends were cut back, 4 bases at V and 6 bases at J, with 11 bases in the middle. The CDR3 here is CASSLTGKDTQYF. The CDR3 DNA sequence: TGTGCCAGCAGTTTAACAGGGAAGGATACGCAGTATTTT.

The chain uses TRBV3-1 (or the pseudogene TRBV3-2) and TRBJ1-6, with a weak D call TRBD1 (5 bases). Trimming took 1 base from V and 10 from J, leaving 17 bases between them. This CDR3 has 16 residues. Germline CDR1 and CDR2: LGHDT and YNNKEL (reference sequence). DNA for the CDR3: TGTGCCAGCAGCCAAGGGTGGCAGGGCCGATCGTCACCCCTCCACTTT. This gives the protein CASSQGWQGRSSPLHF.

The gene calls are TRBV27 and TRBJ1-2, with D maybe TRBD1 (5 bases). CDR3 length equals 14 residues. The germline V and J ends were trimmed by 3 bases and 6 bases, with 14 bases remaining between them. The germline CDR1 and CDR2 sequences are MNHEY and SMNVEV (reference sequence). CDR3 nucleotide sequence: TGTGCCAGCAGTTTGGTCCCAGGGAAGGATGGCTACACCTTC. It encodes CASSLVPGKDGYTF.

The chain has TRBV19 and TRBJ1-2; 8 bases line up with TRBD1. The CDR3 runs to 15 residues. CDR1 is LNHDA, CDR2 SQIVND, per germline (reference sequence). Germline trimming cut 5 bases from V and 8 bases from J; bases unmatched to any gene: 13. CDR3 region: CASSAQATGDWGYTF. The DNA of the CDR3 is TGTGCCAGTAGTGCTCAGGCGACAGGGGATTGGGGCTACACCTTC. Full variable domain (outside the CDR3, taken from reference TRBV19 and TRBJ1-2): DGGITQSPKYLFRKEGQNVTLSCEQNLNHDAMYWYRQDPGQGLRLIYYSQIVNDFQKGDIAEGYSVSREKKESFPLTVTSAQKNPTAFYLCASSAQATGDWGYTFGSGTRLTVV.

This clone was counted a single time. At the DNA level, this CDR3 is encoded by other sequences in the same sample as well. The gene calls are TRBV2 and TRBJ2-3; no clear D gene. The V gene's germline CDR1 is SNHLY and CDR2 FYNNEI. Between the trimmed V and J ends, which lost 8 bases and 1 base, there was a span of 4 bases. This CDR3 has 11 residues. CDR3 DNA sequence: TGTGCCAGCCAGGGCACAGATACGCAGTATTTT. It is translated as CASQGTDTQYF.

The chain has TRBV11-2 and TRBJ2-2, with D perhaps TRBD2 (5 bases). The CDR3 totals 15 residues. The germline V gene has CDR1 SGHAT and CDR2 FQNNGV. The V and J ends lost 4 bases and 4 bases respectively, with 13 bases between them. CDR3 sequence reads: CASSSTRTSTGELFF. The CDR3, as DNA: TGTGCCAGCAGCTCGACCCGGACTTCCACCGGGGAGCTGTTTTTT.

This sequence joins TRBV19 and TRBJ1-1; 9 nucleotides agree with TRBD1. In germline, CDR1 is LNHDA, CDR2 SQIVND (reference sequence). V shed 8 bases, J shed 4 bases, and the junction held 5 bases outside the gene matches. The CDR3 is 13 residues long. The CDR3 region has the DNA TGTGCCAGTTCGCCGGGACAGGGCACTGAAGCTTTCTTT. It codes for CASSPGQGTEAFF.

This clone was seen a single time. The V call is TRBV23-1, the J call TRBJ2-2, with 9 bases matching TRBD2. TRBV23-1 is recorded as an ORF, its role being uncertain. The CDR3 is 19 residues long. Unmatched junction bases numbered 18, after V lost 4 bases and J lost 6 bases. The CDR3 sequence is CASSPILDEDQREAGELFF. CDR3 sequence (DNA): TGCGCCAGCAGTCCCATTCTAGACGAGGACCAGCGGGAGGCCGGGGAGCTGTTTTTT.

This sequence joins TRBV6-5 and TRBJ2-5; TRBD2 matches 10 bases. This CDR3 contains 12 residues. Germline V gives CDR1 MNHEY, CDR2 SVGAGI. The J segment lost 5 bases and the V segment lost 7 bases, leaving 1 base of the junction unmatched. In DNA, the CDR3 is TGTGCCAGCAATAGCGGGAGGGAGACCCAGTACTTC. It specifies CASNSGRETQYF.

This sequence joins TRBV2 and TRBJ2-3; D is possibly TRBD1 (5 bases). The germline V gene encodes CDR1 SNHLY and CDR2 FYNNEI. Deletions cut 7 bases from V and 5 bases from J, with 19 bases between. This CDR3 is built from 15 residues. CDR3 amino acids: CASIPTVFVEDTQYF. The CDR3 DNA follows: TGTGCCAGCATTCCGACAGTTTTCGTGGAAGATACGCAGTATTTT.

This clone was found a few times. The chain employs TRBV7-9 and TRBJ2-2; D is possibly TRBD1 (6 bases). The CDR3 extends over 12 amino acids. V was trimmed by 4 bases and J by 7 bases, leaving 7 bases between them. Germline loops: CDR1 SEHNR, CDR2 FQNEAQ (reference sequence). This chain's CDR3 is CASSWDIGELFF. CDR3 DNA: TGTGCCAGCAGCTGGGACATCGGGGAGCTGTTTTTT.

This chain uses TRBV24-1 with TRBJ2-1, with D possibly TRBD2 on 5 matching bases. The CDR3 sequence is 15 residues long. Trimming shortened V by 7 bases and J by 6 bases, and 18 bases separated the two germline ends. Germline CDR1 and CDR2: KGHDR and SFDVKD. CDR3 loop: CATSSDSPRPNEQFF. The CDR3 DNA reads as TGTGCCACCAGCTCGGACTCCCCCAGACCCAATGAGCAGTTCTTC.

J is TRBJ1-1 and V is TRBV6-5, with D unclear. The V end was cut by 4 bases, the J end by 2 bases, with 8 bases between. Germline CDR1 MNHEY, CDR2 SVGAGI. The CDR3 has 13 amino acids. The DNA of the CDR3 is TGTGCCAGCAGTTTATCTCCTAACACTGAAGCTTTCTTT. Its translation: CASSLSPNTEAFF.

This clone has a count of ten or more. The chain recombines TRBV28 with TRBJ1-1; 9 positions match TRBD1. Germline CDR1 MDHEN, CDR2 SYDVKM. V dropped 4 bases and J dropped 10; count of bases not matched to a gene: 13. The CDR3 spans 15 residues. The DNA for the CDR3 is TGTGCCAGCAGTTCGTCCGGGACAGGGTACGTTGCAGCTTTCTTT. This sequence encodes CASSSSGTGYVAAFF.

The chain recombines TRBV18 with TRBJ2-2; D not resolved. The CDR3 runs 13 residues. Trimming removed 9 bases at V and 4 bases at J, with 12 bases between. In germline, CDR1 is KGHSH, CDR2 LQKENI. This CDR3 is CASSQEPTGELFF. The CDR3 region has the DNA TGTGCCAGTTCGCAGGAACCCACCGGGGAGCTGTTTTTT.

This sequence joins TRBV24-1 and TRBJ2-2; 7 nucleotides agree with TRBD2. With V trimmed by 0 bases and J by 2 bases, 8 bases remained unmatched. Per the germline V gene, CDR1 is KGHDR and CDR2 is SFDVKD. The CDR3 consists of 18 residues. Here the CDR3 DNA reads TGTGCCACCAGTGATTTGACCACGGGGGGACTTAACACCGGGGAGCTGTTTTTT. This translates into CATSDLTTGGLNTGELFF.

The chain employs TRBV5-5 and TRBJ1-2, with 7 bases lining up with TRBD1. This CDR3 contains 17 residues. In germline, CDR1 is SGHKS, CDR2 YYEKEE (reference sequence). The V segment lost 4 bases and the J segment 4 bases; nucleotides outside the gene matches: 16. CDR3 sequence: CASSPSEGAGRLYGYTF. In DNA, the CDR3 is TGTGCCAGCAGCCCCTCGGAGGGGGCGGGTCGTCTCTATGGCTACACCTTC. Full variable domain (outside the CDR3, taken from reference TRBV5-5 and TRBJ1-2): DAGVTQSPTHLIKTRGQQVTLRCSPISGHKSVSWYQQVLGQGPQFIFQYYEKEERGRGNFPDRFSARQFPNYSSELNVNALLLGDSALYLCASSPSEGAGRLYGYTFGSGTRLTVV.

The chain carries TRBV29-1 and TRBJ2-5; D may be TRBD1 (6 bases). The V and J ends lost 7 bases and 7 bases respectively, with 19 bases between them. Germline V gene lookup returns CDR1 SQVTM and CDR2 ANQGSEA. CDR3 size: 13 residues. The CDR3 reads CSGGQPDGGTQYF. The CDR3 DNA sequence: TGCAGCGGAGGACAGCCGGACGGCGGGACCCAGTACTTC. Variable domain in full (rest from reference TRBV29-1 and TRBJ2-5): SAVISQKPSRDICQRGTSLTIQCQVDSQVTMMFWYRQQPGQSLTLIATANQGSEATYESGFVIDKFPISRPNLTFSTLTVSNMSPEDSSIYLCSGGQPDGGTQYFGPGTRLLVL.

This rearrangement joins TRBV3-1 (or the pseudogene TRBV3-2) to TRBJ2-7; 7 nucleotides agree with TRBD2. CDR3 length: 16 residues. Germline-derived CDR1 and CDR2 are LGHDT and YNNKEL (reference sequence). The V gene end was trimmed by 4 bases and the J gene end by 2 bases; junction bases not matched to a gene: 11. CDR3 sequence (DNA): TGTGCCAGCAGCCGCGGGGGAGGGGTTAAGCCCTACGAGCAGTACTTC. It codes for CASSRGGGVKPYEQYF.

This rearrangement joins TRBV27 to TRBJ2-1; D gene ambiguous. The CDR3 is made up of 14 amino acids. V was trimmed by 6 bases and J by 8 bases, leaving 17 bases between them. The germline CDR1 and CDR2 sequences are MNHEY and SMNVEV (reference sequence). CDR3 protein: CASRSPRSWDEQFF. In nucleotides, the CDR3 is TGTGCCAGCAGGTCTCCAAGGAGCTGGGATGAGCAGTTCTTC.

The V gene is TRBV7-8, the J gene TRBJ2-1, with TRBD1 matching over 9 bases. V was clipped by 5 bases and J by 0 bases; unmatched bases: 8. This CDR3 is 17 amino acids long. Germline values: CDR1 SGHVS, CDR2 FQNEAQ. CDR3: CASSARQGDNSYNEQFF. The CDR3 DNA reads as TGTGCCAGCAGCGCTCGACAGGGGGATAACTCCTACAATGAGCAGTTCTTC.

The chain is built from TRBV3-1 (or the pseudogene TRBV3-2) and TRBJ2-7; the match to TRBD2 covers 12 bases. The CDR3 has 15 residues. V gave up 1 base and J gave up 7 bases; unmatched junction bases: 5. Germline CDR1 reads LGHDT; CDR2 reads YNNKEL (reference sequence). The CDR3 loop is CASSQALAGGPEQYF. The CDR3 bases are TGTGCCAGCAGCCAAGCCCTAGCGGGAGGGCCGGAGCAGTACTTC.

CDR3: CASSQDWSNRNTIYF. DNA for the CDR3: TGTGCCAGCAGCCAAGATTGGTCTAACCGAAACACCATATATTTT. The rearrangement uses TRBV3-1 (or the pseudogene TRBV3-2) and TRBJ1-3; D ambiguous. CDR1 is LGHDT, CDR2 YNNKEL, per germline (reference sequence). Trimming pared 0 bases from V and 5 bases from J, leaving 11 bases between. CDR3 length equals 15 residues.